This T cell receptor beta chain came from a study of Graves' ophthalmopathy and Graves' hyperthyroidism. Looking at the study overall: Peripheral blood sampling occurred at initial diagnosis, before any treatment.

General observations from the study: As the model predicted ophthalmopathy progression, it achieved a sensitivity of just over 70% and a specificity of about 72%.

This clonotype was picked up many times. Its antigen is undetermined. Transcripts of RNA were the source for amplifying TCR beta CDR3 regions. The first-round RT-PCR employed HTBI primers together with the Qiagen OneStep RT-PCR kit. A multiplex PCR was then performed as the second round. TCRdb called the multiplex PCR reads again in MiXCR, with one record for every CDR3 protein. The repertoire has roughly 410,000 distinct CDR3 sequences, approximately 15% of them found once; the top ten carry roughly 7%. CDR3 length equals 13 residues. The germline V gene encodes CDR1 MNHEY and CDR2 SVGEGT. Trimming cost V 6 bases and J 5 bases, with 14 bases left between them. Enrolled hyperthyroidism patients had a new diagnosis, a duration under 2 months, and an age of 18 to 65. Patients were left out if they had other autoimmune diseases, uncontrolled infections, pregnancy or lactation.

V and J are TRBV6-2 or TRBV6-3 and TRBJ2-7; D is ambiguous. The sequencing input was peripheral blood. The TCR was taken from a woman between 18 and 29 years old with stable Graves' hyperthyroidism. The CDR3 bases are TGTGCCAGCAGGATCCTAGGAGCCGACGAGCAGTACTTC. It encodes CASRILGADEQYF.